This T cell receptor beta chain stems from a study of blood T cells in healthy people across ages. A second PCR, run for about 6 to 11 cycles, used a sample-barcoded 5' primer plus a J-beta primer mix. The template-switch adaptor was a 5' adaptor with 12 random nucleotides. It tagged each cDNA molecule. From the 5' RACE reads, TCRdb called clonotypes with MiXCR, one entry per CDR3 protein. The sample yields about 800,000 distinct CDR3 sequences, around half seen once. The V segment lost 4 bases and the J segment 5 bases; nucleotides outside the gene matches: 10. CDR1 is SGHRS, CDR2 YFSETQ, per germline. The CDR3 has 15 amino acids.

The rearrangement links TRBV5-1 to TRBJ2-7; TRBD1 agrees at 9 bases. The receptor's source is a man older than 75 in good health. What was sequenced was blood. The DNA of the CDR3 is TGCGCCAGCAGCCCAAGACCGGGACAGGGTCACGAGCAGTACTTC. Translation gives CASSPRPGQGHEQYF.